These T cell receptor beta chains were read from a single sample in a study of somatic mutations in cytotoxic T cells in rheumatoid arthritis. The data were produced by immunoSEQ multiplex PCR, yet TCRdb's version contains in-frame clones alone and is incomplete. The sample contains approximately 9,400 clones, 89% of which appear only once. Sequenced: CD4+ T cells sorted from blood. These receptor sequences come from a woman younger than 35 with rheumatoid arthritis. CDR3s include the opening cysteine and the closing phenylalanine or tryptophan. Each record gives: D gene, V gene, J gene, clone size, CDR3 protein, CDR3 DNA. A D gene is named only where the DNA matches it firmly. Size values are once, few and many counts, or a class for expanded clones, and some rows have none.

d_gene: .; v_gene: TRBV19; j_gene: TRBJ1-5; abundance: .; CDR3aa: CASSSPPGTLNQPQHF; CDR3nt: TGTGCCAGTAGTTCACCCCCTGGGACACTAAATCAGCCCCAGCATTTT
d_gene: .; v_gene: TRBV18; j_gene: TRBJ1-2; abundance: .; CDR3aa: CASSPQGGGYTF; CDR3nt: TGTGCCAGCTCACCGCAGGGAGGTGGCTACACCTTC
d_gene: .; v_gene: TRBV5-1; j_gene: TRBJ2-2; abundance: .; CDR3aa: CASSLGQVAIGELFF; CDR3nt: TGCGCCAGCAGCTTGGGTCAGGTTGCTATCGGGGAGCTGTTTTTT
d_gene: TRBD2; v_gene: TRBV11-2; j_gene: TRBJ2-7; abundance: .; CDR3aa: CASSWGAGDYSYEQYF; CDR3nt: TGTGCCAGCAGCTGGGGCGCGGGGGACTACTCCTACGAGCAGTACTTC
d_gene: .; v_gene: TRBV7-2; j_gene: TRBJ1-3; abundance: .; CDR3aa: CASSSRYSISGNTIYF; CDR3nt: TGTGCCAGCAGCTCTCGCTATTCCATCTCTGGAAACACCATATATTTT
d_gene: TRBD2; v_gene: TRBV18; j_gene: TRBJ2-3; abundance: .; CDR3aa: CASSLMTSGGTDTQYF; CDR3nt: TGTGCCAGCTCACTGATGACTAGCGGGGGCACAGATACGCAGTATTTT
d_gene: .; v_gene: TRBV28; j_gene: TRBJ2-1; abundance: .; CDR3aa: CASSLIGRSSYNEQFF; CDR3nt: TGTGCCAGCAGTTTAATCGGTCGAAGCTCCTACAATGAGCAGTTCTTC
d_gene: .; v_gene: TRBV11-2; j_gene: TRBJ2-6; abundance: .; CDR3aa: CASSSINVLTF; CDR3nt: TGTGCCAGCAGCTCCATCAACGTCCTGACTTTC
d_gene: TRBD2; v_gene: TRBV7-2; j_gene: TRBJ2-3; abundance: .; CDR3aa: CASSLDSGGADTQYF; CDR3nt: TGTGCCAGCAGCTTAGATAGCGGGGGGGCAGATACGCAGTATTTT
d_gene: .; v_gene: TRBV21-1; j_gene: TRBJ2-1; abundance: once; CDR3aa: CASSRQGWLAGEGNEQFF; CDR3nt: TGTGCCAGCAGCAGACAGGGATGGCTAGCGGGAGAAGGGAATGAGCAGTTCTTC
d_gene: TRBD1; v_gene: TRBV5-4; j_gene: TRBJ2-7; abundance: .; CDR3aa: CASSRYVTGNEQYF; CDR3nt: TGTGCCAGCAGTCGCTACGTGACAGGGAACGAGCAGTACTTC
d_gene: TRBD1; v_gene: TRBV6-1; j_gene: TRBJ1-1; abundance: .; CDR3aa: CASSDLGAGTGSKTEAFF; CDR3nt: TGTGCCAGCAGTGATCTAGGGGCCGGGACAGGGTCGAAAACTGAAGCTTTCTTT
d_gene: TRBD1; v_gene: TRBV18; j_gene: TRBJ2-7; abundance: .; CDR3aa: CASSPLGTGSDEQYF; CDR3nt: TGTGCCAGCTCACCACTAGGGACAGGGAGTGACGAGCAGTACTTC
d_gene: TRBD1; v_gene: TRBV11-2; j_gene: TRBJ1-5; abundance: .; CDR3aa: CASSLSGGQPQHF; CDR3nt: TGTGCCAGCAGCCTATCAGGGGGTCAGCCCCAGCATTTT
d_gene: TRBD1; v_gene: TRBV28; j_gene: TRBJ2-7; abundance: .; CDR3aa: CASSRGQGGYEQYF; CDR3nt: TGTGCCAGCAGCCGAGGACAGGGCGGCTACGAGCAGTACTTC
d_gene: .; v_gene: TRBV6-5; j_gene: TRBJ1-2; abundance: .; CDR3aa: CASSYYGGSGGYTF; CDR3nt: TGTGCCAGCAGTTACTACGGGGGGTCGGGTGGCTACACCTTC
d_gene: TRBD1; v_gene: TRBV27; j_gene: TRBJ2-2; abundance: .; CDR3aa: CASRWDRANTGELFF; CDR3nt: TGTGCCAGCCGCTGGGACAGGGCGAACACCGGGGAGCTGTTTTTT
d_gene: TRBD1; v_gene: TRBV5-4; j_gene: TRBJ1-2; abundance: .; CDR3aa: CASSVRDRGLHGYTF; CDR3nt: TGTGCCAGCAGCGTCCGGGACAGGGGGCTACATGGCTACACCTTC
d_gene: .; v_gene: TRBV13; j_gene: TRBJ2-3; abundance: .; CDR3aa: CASSSVGTDTQYF; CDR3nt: TGTGCCAGCAGCTCTGTCGGCACAGATACGCAGTATTTT
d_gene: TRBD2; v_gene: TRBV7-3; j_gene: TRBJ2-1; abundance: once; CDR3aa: CASSYRAGYNEQFF; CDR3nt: TGTGCCAGCAGTTATAGAGCGGGGTACAATGAGCAGTTCTTC
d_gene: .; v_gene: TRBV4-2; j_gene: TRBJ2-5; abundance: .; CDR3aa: CASSRALQETQYF; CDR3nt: TGTGCCAGCAGCCGTGCACTTCAAGAGACCCAGTACTTC
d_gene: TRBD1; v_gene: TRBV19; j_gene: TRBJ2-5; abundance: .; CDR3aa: CASRSRAGQGGRETQYF; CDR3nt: TGTGCCAGTAGGTCCCGAGCGGGACAGGGTGGACGGGAGACCCAGTACTTC
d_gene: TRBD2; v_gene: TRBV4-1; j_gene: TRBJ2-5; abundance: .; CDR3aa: CASSQDGSGGTQETQYF; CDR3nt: TGCGCCAGCAGCCAAGATGGTAGCGGGGGGACCCAAGAGACCCAGTACTTC
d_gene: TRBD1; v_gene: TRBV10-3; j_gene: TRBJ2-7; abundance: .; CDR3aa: CAISESNQGARYEQYF; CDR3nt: TGTGCCATCAGTGAGTCGAATCAGGGGGCTCGGTACGAGCAGTACTTC
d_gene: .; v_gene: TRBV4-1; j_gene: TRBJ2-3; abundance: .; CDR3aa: CASSQDSWLAADTQYF; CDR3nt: TGCGCCAGCAGCCAAGACTCCTGGCTAGCCGCAGATACGCAGTATTTT
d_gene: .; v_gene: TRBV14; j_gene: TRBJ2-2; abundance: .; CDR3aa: CASSHLTGNTGELFF; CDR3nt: TGTGCCAGCAGCCACTTGACAGGAAACACCGGGGAGCTGTTTTTT
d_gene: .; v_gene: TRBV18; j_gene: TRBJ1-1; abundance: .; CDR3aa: CASSLQGGLNTEAFF; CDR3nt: TGTGCCAGCTCTCTCCAGGGAGGCCTAAACACTGAAGCTTTCTTT
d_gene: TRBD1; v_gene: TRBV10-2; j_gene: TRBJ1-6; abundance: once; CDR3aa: CASSESSGQGYSSYNSPLHF; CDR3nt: TGCGCTAGCAGTGAGTCCTCGGGACAGGGATACAGCTCCTATAATTCACCCCTCCACTTT
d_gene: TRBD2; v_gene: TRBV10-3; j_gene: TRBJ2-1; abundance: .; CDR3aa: CAISAGLGNERDQFF; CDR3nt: TGTGCCATCAGTGCGGGGTTGGGCAATGAGCGGGACCAGTTCTTC
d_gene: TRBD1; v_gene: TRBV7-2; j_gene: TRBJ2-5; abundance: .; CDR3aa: CASKGQGAGTQYF; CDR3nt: TGTGCCAGCAAGGGACAGGGGGCCGGGACCCAGTACTTC
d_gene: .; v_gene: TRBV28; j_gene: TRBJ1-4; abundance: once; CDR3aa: CASRVGGNEKLFF; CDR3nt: TGTGCCAGCAGGGTTGGGGGGAATGAAAAACTGTTTTTT
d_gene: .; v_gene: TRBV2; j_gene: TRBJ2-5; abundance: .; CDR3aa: CASTEGGETQYF; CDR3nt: TGTGCCAGCACGGAAGGGGGAGAGACCCAGTACTTC
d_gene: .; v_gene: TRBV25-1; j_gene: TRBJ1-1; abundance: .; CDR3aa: CASSEAGMGLEAFF; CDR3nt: TGTGCCAGCAGTGAGGCGGGTATGGGACTTGAAGCTTTCTTT
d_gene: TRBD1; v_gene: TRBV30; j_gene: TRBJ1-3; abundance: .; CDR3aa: CAWSSRTGFSGNTIYF; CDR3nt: TGTGCCTGGAGTTCACGGACAGGATTCTCTGGAAACACCATATATTTT
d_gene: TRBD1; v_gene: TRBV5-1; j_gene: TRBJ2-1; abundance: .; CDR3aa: CASSTSDRSSYNEQFF; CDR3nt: TGCGCCAGCAGCACCTCGGACAGGAGCTCCTACAATGAGCAGTTCTTC
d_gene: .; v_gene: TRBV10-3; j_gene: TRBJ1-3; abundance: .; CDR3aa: CAIGDTVFSGNTIYF; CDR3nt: TGTGCCATCGGGGACACGGTGTTCTCTGGAAACACCATATATTTT
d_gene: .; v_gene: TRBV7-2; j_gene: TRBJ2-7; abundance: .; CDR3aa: CASSLGGSWSSYEQYF; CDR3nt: TGTGCCAGCAGCTTAGGAGGTAGCTGGAGCTCCTACGAGCAGTACTTC
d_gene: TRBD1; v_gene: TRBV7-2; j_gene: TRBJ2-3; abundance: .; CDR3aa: CASSLRGGKNADTQYF; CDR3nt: TGTGCCAGCAGCCTCCGAGGGGGCAAGAACGCAGATACGCAGTATTTT
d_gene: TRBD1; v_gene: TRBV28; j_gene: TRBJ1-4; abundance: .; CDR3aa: CASRGTVTNEKLFF; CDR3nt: TGTGCCAGCAGGGGGACAGTCACTAATGAAAAACTGTTTTTT
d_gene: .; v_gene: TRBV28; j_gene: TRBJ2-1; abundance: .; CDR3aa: CASKATDTYNEQFF; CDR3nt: TGTGCCAGCAAGGCCACAGACACCTACAATGAGCAGTTCTTC
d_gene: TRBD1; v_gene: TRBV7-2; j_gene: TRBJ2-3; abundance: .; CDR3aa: CASSLVSGTERTTDTQYF; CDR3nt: TGTGCCAGCAGCTTAGTGAGTGGGACAGAGAGGACGACAGATACGCAGTATTTT
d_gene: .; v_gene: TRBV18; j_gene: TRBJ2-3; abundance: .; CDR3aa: CASSPRPDTQYF; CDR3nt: TGTGCCAGCTCACCACGGCCAGATACGCAGTATTTT
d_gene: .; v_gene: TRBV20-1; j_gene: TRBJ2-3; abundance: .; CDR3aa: CSAIRLDTQYF; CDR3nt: TGCAGTGCTATCCGACTAGATACGCAGTATTTT
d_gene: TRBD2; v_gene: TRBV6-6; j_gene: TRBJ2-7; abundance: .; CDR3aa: CASSPRGVAASEQYF; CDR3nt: TGTGCCAGCAGCCCCCGGGGGGTAGCCGCATCCGAGCAGTACTTC
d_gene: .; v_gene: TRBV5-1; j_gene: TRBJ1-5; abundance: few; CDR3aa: CASSSAGEGQPQHF; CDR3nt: TGCGCCAGCAGCTCCGCCGGGGAAGGACAGCCCCAGCATTTT
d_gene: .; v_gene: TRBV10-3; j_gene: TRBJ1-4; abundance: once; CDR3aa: CAISDGLAGENLFF; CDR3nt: TGTGCCATCAGCGACGGGCTGGCGGGTGAAAATCTGTTTTTT
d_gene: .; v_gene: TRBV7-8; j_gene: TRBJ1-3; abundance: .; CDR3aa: CASSLAGGLTGNTIYF; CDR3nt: TGTGCCAGCAGCTTAGCGGGGGGGCTGACTGGAAACACCATATATTTT
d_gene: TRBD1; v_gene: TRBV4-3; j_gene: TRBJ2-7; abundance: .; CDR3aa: CASSQDRSYEQYF; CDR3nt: TGCGCCAGCAGCCAGGACAGGTCCTACGAGCAGTACTTC
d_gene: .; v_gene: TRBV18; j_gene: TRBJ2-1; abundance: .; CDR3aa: CASSPQRSSYNEQFF; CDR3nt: TGTGCCAGCTCACCCCAACGGAGCTCCTACAATGAGCAGTTCTTC